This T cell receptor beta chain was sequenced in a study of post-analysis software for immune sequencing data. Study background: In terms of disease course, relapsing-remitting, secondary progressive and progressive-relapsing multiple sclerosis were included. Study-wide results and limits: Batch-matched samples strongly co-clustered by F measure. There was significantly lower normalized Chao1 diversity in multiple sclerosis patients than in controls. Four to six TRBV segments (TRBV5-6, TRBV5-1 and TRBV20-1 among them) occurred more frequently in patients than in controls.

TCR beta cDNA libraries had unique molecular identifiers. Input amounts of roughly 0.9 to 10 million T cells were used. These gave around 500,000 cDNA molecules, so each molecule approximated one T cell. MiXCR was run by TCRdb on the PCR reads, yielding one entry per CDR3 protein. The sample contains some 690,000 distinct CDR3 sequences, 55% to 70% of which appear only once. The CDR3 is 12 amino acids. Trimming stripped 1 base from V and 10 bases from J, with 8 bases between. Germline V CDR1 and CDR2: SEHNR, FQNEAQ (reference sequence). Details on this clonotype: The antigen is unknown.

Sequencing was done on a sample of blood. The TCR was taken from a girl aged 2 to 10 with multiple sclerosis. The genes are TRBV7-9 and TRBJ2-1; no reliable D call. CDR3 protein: CASSLVSLEQFF. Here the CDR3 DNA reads TGTGCCAGCAGCTTAGTTTCTCTCGAGCAGTTCTTC.